This T cell receptor beta chain was captured by sequencing in a study of T cell responses to AZD1222 COVID-19 vaccine listed by TCRdb under 2021. Regarding the complete study: TCR sequencing was performed for approximately 240 trial participants, of whom around 200 were given two doses of AZD1222 and about 25 were given two doses of MenACWY control vaccine. Trial participants were enrolled by age into subgroups of 18-55, 56-69 and 70-plus years, and roughly 150, 30 and 60 TCR-sequenced participants, respectively, were included in these subgroups.

As concerns this clone: Its recognized antigen is unknown. The input lacks base qualities; no much larger clone sits a single base away.

The time point tag for this specimen amounts to: about 28 days (+/-7) after the second vaccine dose. AZD1222 recipients given second doses at about 4 weeks or at about 12 weeks were pooled, since spike-specific TCR depth and breadth were not found to differ between the two schedules. The vaccinee samples were drawn from two UK trials, COV001 and COV002, one of which was a single-blind randomized controlled phase 2/3 trial testing AZD1222 (ChAdOx1 nCoV-19) in healthy adults. Trial participant PBMC samples were collected at day 0 and day 28 after the second dose for TCRbeta chain sequencing. Beyond this particular receptor, the publication reports: Spike-specific TCR breadth and depth rose significantly after two AZD1222 doses compared with day 0 and with MenACWY recipients. Vaccine-associated CD4 TCRs spanned the whole spike protein, with dominant responses in regions 160-218 and 743-854. Only 5 to 7 AZD1222 recipients were SARS-CoV-2 seropositive at baseline, limiting conclusions about previously exposed vaccinees. In the small 56-69-year group, the increase in depth fell short of significance, most likely because of low power. Because no samples from the day 14 peak response were available, repertoires could be characterized only after the peak T cell response. Most participants were white British and females outnumbered males, and the authors suggested that clonal diversity may have been underestimated. Reportedly, almost half of the unique spike-specific TCRs recognized epitopes lying outside the regions that are mutated in the B.1.351 and B.1.1.7 variants.

The CDR3 regions of human TCRbeta chains were analyzed by immunosequencing. Concerning the study's data processing: Repertoire TCRs were checked for matches against a reference library of SARS-CoV-2-specific TCRs that had been generated using the MIRA antigen-specificity platform. Breadth meant the fraction of unique TCRs that were SARS-CoV-2-associated, whereas depth meant the fraction of total T cells that were SARS-CoV-2-associated. Each spike-specific TCR was assigned to its reactive spike region and to a CD4 or CD8 class using the MIRA data. Log10-transformed breadth and depth values were compared by one-way ANOVA with Sidak's multiple comparisons tests. The clones in this table, taken by TCRdb from immuneACCESS, are in-frame only. Not every clone is retained; where verified, under half of the shortfall comes from an unresolved V gene, and the cause of the rest is unknown. V and J calls and clone size are as listed in that table; D and trimming were resolved from the DNA. This sample holds 150,000 or so clones; about nine tenths were observed only once. The biggest ten clones account for approximately 1.3% of the sample.

Sequenced here: peripheral blood, sampled 28 days after the second AZD1222 dose. The TCR was taken from an adult who received the AZD1222 COVID-19 vaccine.

The sequence in DNA is TGTGCCAGCAGCCAAGATCCGGACAGAAGGGCTAACTATGGCTACACCTTC. This yields the protein CASSQDPDRRANYGYTF. This chain joins TRBV4-2 to TRBJ1-2, and perhaps TRBD1 as D gene, on 6 matching bases. Reading the germline V gene gives CDR1 LGHNA and CDR2 YNFKEQ. V is pared back by 0 bases and J by 0 bases, with 14 bases lying between the germline termini. The CDR3 runs 17 residues from the cysteine to the phenylalanine. CDR3 DNA is the only sequence kept; it has 51 bases, read in frame from the first base.